This is a list of T cell receptor beta chains from one sample in a study of OX40 agonist ivuxolimab in advanced cancers. Assay used: immunoSEQ multiplex PCR; TCRdb lists only in-frame clones, some missing. The sample yields fewer than 60,000 clones, 90% to 95% seen once. The material was CD4+ or CD8+ T cells sorted from blood, obtained in a trial of the OX40 agonist ivuxolimab. These receptors all come from an adult with an advanced solid tumor such as melanoma, head and neck, liver or kidney cancer. CDR3s include the opening cysteine and the closing phenylalanine or tryptophan. D genes are given only for firm matches. Not every row has a clone size; where given, it reads once, few, many or a size class.

D gene	clone size	V gene	J gene	CDR3 protein	CDR3 DNA
.	once	TRBV2	TRBJ2-2	CASTISTGNTGELFF	TGTGCCAGCACCATCTCGACAGGGAACACCGGGGAGCTGTTTTTT
.	few	TRBV9	TRBJ2-2	CASSVLIYGDTGELFF	TGTGCCAGCAGCGTTTTGATCTATGGAGACACCGGGGAGCTGTTTTTT
.	.	TRBV14	TRBJ2-7	CASSQDLSPGYSYEQYF	TGTGCCAGCAGCCAAGATTTATCTCCTGGGTACTCCTACGAGCAGTACTTC
.	once	TRBV6-5	TRBJ2-5	CASSSRPGRTQETQYF	TGTGCCAGCAGTTCACGGCCTGGGCGGACCCAAGAGACCCAGTACTTC
TRBD1	.	TRBV27	TRBJ1-3	CASSFQGAGNTIYF	TGTGCCAGCAGTTTCCAGGGGGCTGGAAACACCATATATTTT
.	.	TRBV6-5	TRBJ1-6	CASSYRGAGLPLHF	TGTGCCAGCAGTTACAGAGGGGCTGGGTTGCCCCTCCACTTT
.	.	TRBV18	TRBJ2-3	CASSLRGSSTDTQYF	TGTGCCAGCTCACTACGCGGATCTAGCACAGATACGCAGTATTTT
.	.	TRBV5-6	TRBJ2-1	CASSQVVYNEQFF	TGTGCCAGCAGCCAGGTAGTTTACAATGAGCAGTTCTTC
TRBD1	.	TRBV19	TRBJ2-3	CASPAGESDRDTDTQYF	TGTGCCAGTCCTGCCGGCGAGTCGGACAGGGATACAGATACGCAGTATTTT
.	.	TRBV2	TRBJ2-7	CASIGGRGSYEQYF	TGTGCCAGCATTGGCGGCAGGGGCTCCTACGAGCAGTACTTC
.	.	TRBV5-6	TRBJ1-1	CASSLVGSGLNTEAFF	TGTGCCAGCAGCTTGGTAGGGTCGGGACTGAACACTGAAGCTTTCTTT
.	.	TRBV15	TRBJ1-4	CATSRMGLHNEKLFF	TGTGCCACCAGCAGAATGGGGCTACATAATGAAAAACTGTTTTTT
TRBD1	.	TRBV19	TRBJ2-1	CASSEQGTYNEQFF	TGTGCCAGTAGTGAACAGGGGACCTACAATGAGCAGTTCTTC
TRBD2	.	TRBV4-2	TRBJ2-3	CASSQDRASGGLSTDTQYF	TGTGCCAGCAGCCAAGATAGGGCTAGCGGAGGACTTAGCACAGATACGCAGTATTTT
TRBD2	.	TRBV28	TRBJ2-1	CASRVFAGGPNNEQFF	TGTGCCAGCAGGGTCTTTGCGGGAGGGCCAAACAATGAGCAGTTCTTC
.	.	TRBV28	TRBJ1-3	CASSGPGFGNTIYF	TGTGCCAGCAGTGGTCCAGGGTTTGGAAACACCATATATTTT
.	.	TRBV27	TRBJ2-7	CASSLHYSSAYEQYF	TGTGCCAGCAGTCTCCACTATTCCTCTGCCTACGAGCAGTACTTC
TRBD1	.	TRBV18	TRBJ2-7	CASSPNTGQGVYEQYF	TGTGCCAGCTCACCGAATACGGGTCAGGGGGTTTACGAGCAGTACTTC
.	.	TRBV6-6	TRBJ2-2	CASKYLGLDTGELFF	TGTGCCAGCAAATACTTGGGGTTGGACACCGGGGAGCTGTTTTTT
.	.	TRBV21-1	TRBJ1-1	CASSPKRRGWKTEAFF	TGTGCCAGCAGCCCTAAACGGAGGGGTTGGAAAACTGAAGCTTTCTTT
TRBD1	.	TRBV6-1	TRBJ2-5	CASSLDRVMETQYF	TGTGCCAGCAGCCTCGACAGGGTTATGGAGACCCAGTACTTC
.	.	TRBV5-4	TRBJ2-5	CASSLVGGEEYF	TGTGCCAGCAGCTTGGTAGGGGGGGAAGAGTACTTC
TRBD2	once	TRBV9	TRBJ2-2	CASSVAGGPRSGELFF	TGTGCCAGCAGCGTAGCGGGAGGGCCTCGGAGCGGGGAGCTGTTTTTT
TRBD2	few	TRBV5-1	TRBJ2-5	CASSLGVAGGLETQYF	TGCGCCAGCAGCTTGGGAGTAGCGGGTGGACTAGAGACCCAGTACTTC
.	.	TRBV5-1	TRBJ2-2	CASSFFKAENTGELFF	TGCGCCAGCAGCTTTTTTAAAGCGGAGAACACCGGGGAGCTGTTTTTT
.	.	TRBV5-4	TRBJ2-2	CASSPEALGELFF	TGTGCCAGCAGCCCGGAGGCACTCGGGGAGCTGTTTTTT
.	once	TRBV15	TRBJ1-2	CATSGASGGYTF	TGTGCCACCAGCGGAGCTTCTGGTGGCTACACCTTC
TRBD1	.	TRBV5-4	TRBJ1-2	CASNSRTGGLDGYTF	TGTGCCAGCAATTCAAGGACAGGGGGACTGGATGGCTACACCTTC
TRBD1	.	TRBV18	TRBJ1-5	CASSLATGNQPQHF	TGTGCCAGCTCACTTGCGACAGGGAATCAGCCCCAGCATTTT
.	.	TRBV5-4	TRBJ1-1	CASSSLTGAEAFF	TGTGCCAGCAGCTCACTGACTGGCGCTGAAGCTTTCTTT
.	.	TRBV6-6	TRBJ1-5	CASSYVRFPQHF	TGTGCCAGCAGTTACGTCAGGTTTCCCCAGCATTTT
TRBD1	.	TRBV2	TRBJ1-5	CVSSGQGLLEEPQHF	TGTGTCAGCAGTGGACAGGGCCTCCTTGAAGAGCCCCAGCATTTT
TRBD2	once	TRBV5-1	TRBJ2-1	CASSSRTSGGLKNEQFF	TGCGCCAGCAGCTCCCGGACTAGCGGGGGCTTAAAGAATGAGCAGTTCTTC
.	.	TRBV18	TRBJ2-5	CASSPGRAEETQYF	TGTGCCAGCTCGCCCGGCAGGGCTGAAGAGACCCAGTACTTC
.	once	TRBV28	TRBJ2-3	CASSKGGAPISTDTQYF	TGTGCCAGCAGTAAGGGGGGGGCCCCGATTAGCACAGATACGCAGTATTTT
TRBD2	.	TRBV29-1	TRBJ2-1	CSAPTSGGYNEQFF	TGCAGCGCCCCGACTAGCGGGGGGTACAATGAGCAGTTCTTC
TRBD2	.	TRBV7-6	TRBJ2-7	CASSLVSGGFSYEQYF	TGTGCCAGCAGCTTAGTGTCGGGGGGTTTCTCCTACGAGCAGTACTTC
.	.	TRBV29-1	TRBJ1-5	CSVGGGNQPQHF	TGCAGCGTTGGAGGTGGCAATCAGCCCCAGCATTTT
TRBD1	.	TRBV27	TRBJ2-3	CASTRTGGASIPDTQYF	TGTGCCAGCACCAGGACAGGGGGCGCATCAATCCCAGATACGCAGTATTTT
TRBD1	.	TRBV7-9	TRBJ1-1	CASSERTGAYTEAFF	TGTGCCAGCAGCGAACGGACAGGGGCATACACTGAAGCTTTCTTT
.	.	TRBV6-1	TRBJ2-1	CASSEAPRNKWYNEQFF	TGTGCCAGCAGTGAAGCGCCCCGGAATAAATGGTACAATGAGCAGTTCTTC
.	.	TRBV2	TRBJ2-4	CASRESLSTRPIKNIQYF	TGTGCCAGCAGGGAATCCCTAAGTACTAGGCCCATTAAAAACATTCAGTACTTC
TRBD2	.	TRBV27	TRBJ2-7	CASSQALAGVPYEQYF	TGTGCCAGCAGCCAAGCCCTAGCGGGGGTCCCCTACGAGCAGTACTTC
.	.	TRBV5-1	TRBJ2-5	CASSAAREETQYF	TGCGCCAGCAGTGCGGCTAGAGAGGAGACCCAGTACTTC
.	.	TRBV19	TRBJ2-7	CASSMVAGTALEQYF	TGTGCCAGTAGTATGGTTGCAGGGACGGCTCTCGAGCAGTACTTC
TRBD2	.	TRBV15	TRBJ2-3	CATSRDIAGGNTQYF	TGTGCCACCAGCAGAGACATAGCGGGAGGGAATACGCAGTATTTT
.	.	TRBV7-9	TRBJ2-7	CASSSPGATYEQYF	TGTGCCAGCAGCTCACCAGGGGCAACCTACGAGCAGTACTTC
.	.	TRBV6-1	TRBJ2-3	CASAGGTFRTDTQYF	TGTGCCAGCGCCGGGGGTACGTTTAGAACAGATACGCAGTATTTT
.	.	TRBV5-1	TRBJ2-5	CASSLDGFQETQYF	TGCGCCAGCAGCTTGGACGGATTTCAAGAGACCCAGTACTTC
.	.	TRBV5-5	TRBJ2-1	CASSLIASGVSGDEQFF	TGTGCCAGCAGCTTAATTGCTTCGGGGGTCAGTGGGGATGAGCAGTTCTTC
.	.	TRBV6-7	TRBJ2-1	CATGTSHNEQFF	TGTGCCACCGGGACAAGCCACAATGAGCAGTTCTTC
TRBD1	.	TRBV19	TRBJ2-7	CASSIRDSSYEQYF	TGTGCCAGTAGTATCAGGGACAGCTCCTACGAGCAGTACTTC
TRBD1	.	TRBV5-1	TRBJ2-7	CASSNTGGSYEQYF	TGCGCCAGCAGCAACACAGGGGGCTCCTACGAGCAGTACTTC
.	once	TRBV6-5	TRBJ1-6	CASSYGGPLHF	TGTGCCAGCAGTTACGGGGGACCCCTCCACTTT
.	few	TRBV5-4	TRBJ2-5	CASSFYRETQYF	TGTGCCAGCAGCTTTTACCGAGAGACCCAGTACTTC